These 29 T cell receptor beta chains came from one sample sequenced in a study of cytotoxic CD8 clonotypes in ibrutinib-treated CLL. Assay: immunoSEQ multiplex PCR; the TCRdb copy retains only in-frame clones and omits some. The repertoire has about 11,000 clones, around 80% of them found once; the top ten carry around 15%. The source material was PBMCs, sampled at disease progression, from a patient treated with ibrutinib. These receptors were taken from a human donor with chronic lymphocytic leukemia.

This clone occurred once. This rearrangement joins TRBV7-6 to TRBJ2-7; a possible D gene is TRBD1 (7 bases). The V end lost 1 base, the J end lost 4 bases, and 14 bases lay between the germline ends. The germline CDR1 and CDR2 sequences are SGHVS and FNYEAQ. The CDR3 spans 15 residues. DNA for the CDR3: TGTGCCAGCAGCTTAGTAGGAGGGGGCTCTTACGAGCAGTACTTC. Translated: CASSLVGGGSYEQYF.

This clone showed up just a few times. The rearrangement uses TRBV28 and TRBJ1-3; 10 bases agree with TRBD1. The V gene end was trimmed by 5 bases and the J gene end by 3 bases; junction bases not matched to a gene: 10. The germline V gene encodes CDR1 MDHEN and CDR2 SYDVKM. This CDR3 has 17 amino acids. This CDR3 reads CASSKPGQGPVGNTIYF. CDR3 coding DNA: TGTGCCAGCAGTAAACCGGGACAGGGGCCGGTTGGAAACACCATATATTTT.

V and J are TRBV5-1 and TRBJ2-7; D is ambiguous. V dropped 4 bases and J dropped 1 base, with 12 bases sitting between them. Germline V gene data show CDR1 as SGHRS and CDR2 as YFSETQ. This CDR3 region has 14 residues. The CDR3 DNA follows: TGCGCCAGCAGCCCGTCCGTGGCGTCCTACGAGCAGTACTTC. Translation gives CASSPSVASYEQYF.

The chain has TRBV5-6 and TRBJ2-7; D might be TRBD2 (5 bases). This CDR3 is built from 16 residues. Germline CDR1 is SGHDT and CDR2 is YYEEEE. Trimming shortened V by 0 bases and J by 4 bases, and 17 bases separated the two germline ends. CDR3 bases: TGTGCCAGCAGCTTGGTCGGTTCGGGGAAGAGGTACGAGCAGTACTTC. Amino acids: CASSLVGSGKRYEQYF. Using reference TRBV5-6 and TRBJ2-7 for the parts outside the CDR3, the full variable domain is DAGVTQSPTHLIKTRGQQVTLRCSPKSGHDTVSWYQQALGQGPQFIFQYYEEEERQRGNFPDRFSGHQFPNYSSELNVNALLLGDSALYLCASSLVGSGKRYEQYFGPGTRLTVT.

The chain is built from TRBV5-8 and TRBJ2-2, with TRBD2 matching 7 bases. V shed 5 bases, J shed 2 bases, and the junction held 6 bases outside the gene matches. The germline V gene encodes CDR1 SGHTS and CDR2 YDEGEE. This CDR3 spans 15 amino acids. CDR3 protein: CASRMGLPNTGELFF. The DNA of the CDR3 is TGTGCCAGCAGGATGGGACTACCCAACACCGGGGAGCTGTTTTTT.

The CDR3 spells CASSLGGQPNYGYTF. CDR3 sequence (DNA): TGTGCCAGCAGCTTAGGGGGACAGCCTAACTATGGCTACACCTTC. This chain links TRBV7-9 with TRBJ1-2; TRBD1 aligns across 7 bases. In germline, CDR1 is SEHNR, CDR2 FQNEAQ (reference sequence). V shed 1 base and J 0 bases; nucleotides not matched to a gene: 2. The CDR3 spans 15 residues.

This sequence joins TRBV2 and TRBJ2-2; D ambiguous. Per germline, CDR1 SNHLY and CDR2 FYNNEI. V was clipped by 2 bases and J by 4 bases, with 11 bases between them. CDR3 size: 15 residues. CDR3 bases: TGTGCCAGCAGTGAAAATTGGGAAGTCACCGGGGAGCTGTTTTTT. It yields the protein CASSENWEVTGELFF.

The chain joins TRBV30 to TRBJ2-3; D is unresolved. Per the germline V gene, CDR1 is GTSNPN and CDR2 is SVGIG (reference sequence). This CDR3 comprises 13 residues. Trimming removed 1 base at V and 2 bases at J, with 7 bases between. CDR3: CAWSAVDTDTQYF. The CDR3 bases are TGTGCCTGGAGTGCGGTGGACACAGATACGCAGTATTTT. Full variable domain (remainder filled in from reference TRBV30 and TRBJ2-3): SQTIHQWPATLVQPVGSPLSLECTVEGTSNPNLYWYRQAAGRGLQLLFYSVGIGQISSEVPQNLSASRPQDRQFILSSKKLLLSDSGFYLCAWSAVDTDTQYFGPGTRLTVL.

V is TRBV20-1 and J is TRBJ1-2; 7 nucleotides line up with TRBD1. Germline values: CDR1 DFQATT, CDR2 SNEGSKA (reference sequence). Unmatched junction bases numbered 7, after V lost 5 bases and J lost 10 bases. There are 11 residues in the CDR3. The CDR3 loop is CSAADRVFYTF. As DNA, the CDR3 is TGCAGTGCTGCCGACAGGGTTTTCTACACCTTC.

The chain links TRBV19 to TRBJ2-7, with D possibly being TRBD1 or TRBD2 (5 bases each). Trimming took 1 base from V and 7 from J, leaving 11 bases between them. Per the germline V gene, CDR1 is LNHDA and CDR2 is SQIVND (reference sequence). The CDR3 totals 13 residues. CDR3 region: CASSIGGWGEQYF. CDR3 DNA: TGTGCCAGTAGTATAGGAGGATGGGGGGAGCAGTACTTC.

V gene TRBV5-1 combines with J gene TRBJ1-1, with a tentative D call TRBD1 (6 bases). CDR3 length: 15 amino acids. Germline assignment: CDR1 SGHRS and CDR2 YFSETQ. V shed 3 bases and J shed 9 bases, with 21 bases lying between them. The CDR3 DNA reads as TGCGCCAGCAGCTCCACGTATAGCGGGACAACACAAGCTTTCTTT. Translating gives CASSSTYSGTTQAFF.

The rearrangement joins TRBV2 to TRBJ2-5; 16 bases line up with TRBD2. The CDR3 runs 18 residues. Germline V lookup: CDR1 SNHLY, CDR2 FYNNEI. After removal of 7 bases from V and 2 bases from J, the junction contained 10 bases not matched to a gene. The CDR3 sequence is CASTLGTSGRGWQETQYF. CDR3 in DNA: TGTGCCAGCACCCTTGGGACTAGCGGGAGGGGTTGGCAAGAGACCCAGTACTTC.

The chain couples TRBV28 to TRBJ2-5; tentative D call: TRBD1 (6 bases). V was cut by 3 bases and J by 2 bases, with 10 bases left in between. Germline CDR1 is MDHEN and CDR2 is SYDVKM. CDR3 size: 14 residues. CDR3 sequence reads: CASSFWGPQETQYF. In DNA, the CDR3 is TGTGCCAGCAGTTTCTGGGGGCCTCAAGAGACCCAGTACTTC.

V is TRBV10-2 and J is TRBJ2-7; TRBD2 is a possible D gene (5 bases). The V gene lost 5 bases and the J gene lost 7 bases, with 21 bases spanning the gap. Per the germline V gene, CDR1 is WSHSY and CDR2 is SAAADI. The CDR3 contains 15 residues. The CDR3 loop is CASSPEGFLAMEQYF. CDR3 DNA sequence: TGCGCCAGCAGTCCCGAAGGGTTCTTAGCGATGGAGCAGTACTTC.

The chain links TRBV5-5 to TRBJ2-7; D call uncertain. Trimming cost V 0 bases and J 7 bases, with 20 bases left between them. Germline CDR1 reads SGHKS; CDR2 reads YYEKEE (reference sequence). This CDR3 is 16 amino acids long. As DNA, the CDR3 is TGTGCCAGCAGCTTGGGGCACAACCCCTACGCTTATGAGCAGTACTTC. Its protein product is CASSLGHNPYAYEQYF. Looking up the rest from reference TRBV5-5 and TRBJ2-7 gives the full variable domain: DAGVTQSPTHLIKTRGQQVTLRCSPISGHKSVSWYQQVLGQGPQFIFQYYEKEERGRGNFPDRFSARQFPNYSSELNVNALLLGDSALYLCASSLGHNPYAYEQYFGPGTRLTVT.

The CDR3 bases are TGTGCCAGCAGCTCTGTCGGGGCCCTGGGCACTGAAGCTTTCTTT. It encodes CASSSVGALGTEAFF. The genes are TRBV5-4 and TRBJ1-1; D is perhaps TRBD1 (5 bases). Germline V CDR1 and CDR2: SGHNT, YYREEE (reference sequence). The CDR3 totals 15 residues. Trimming left V 3 bases short and J 4 bases short, with 16 bases between.

In nucleotides, the CDR3 is TGTGCCAGCAGTTACCTAGGACAGGGTGAAAAACTGTTTTTT. This sequence encodes CASSYLGQGEKLFF. The rearrangement joins TRBV6-5 to TRBJ1-4, with 8 bases aligning to TRBD1. J gave up 7 bases and V 2 bases, and 3 bases lay outside the gene matches. Germline values: CDR1 MNHEY, CDR2 SVGAGI. CDR3 length: 14 amino acids.

V gene TRBV6-4 combines with J gene TRBJ1-1, with unresolved D. Trimming shortened V by 4 bases and J by 1 base, and 7 bases separated the two germline ends. This CDR3 spans 13 amino acids. Germline V gene sequence: CDR1 MRHNA, CDR2 SNTAGT. The CDR3 region has the DNA TGTGCCAGCAGTGCCCAGGAGAACACTGAAGCTTTCTTT. It is translated as CASSAQENTEAFF.

This clone was detected once. The junction departs from the called germline gene at one end, perhaps through a read error. The chain recombines TRBV7-7 with TRBJ2-5; D possibly matches TRBD1 or TRBD2 (5 bases each). The CDR3 has 13 residues. Germline V gene sequence: CDR1 SSHAT, CDR2 FNYEAQ (reference sequence). DNA of the CDR3: TGTGCTAGCAGCCAGTTGAGGGGAGAGACCCAGTACTTC. Its protein product is CASSQLRGETQYF.

The sample holds a few counts of this clone. The rearrangement links TRBV4-1 to TRBJ2-2; D unresolved. V lost 6 bases, J lost 4 bases, and 9 bases lay in between. Germline values: CDR1 MGHRA, CDR2 YSYEKL. The CDR3 has 13 residues. The CDR3 nucleotides read TGCGCCAGCAGTCCCTCGAGCACCGGGGAGCTGTTTTTT. As protein: CASSPSSTGELFF.

This clone counts as large (0.1 to 1%). The CDR3 coding sequence is TGCGCCAGCAGCTTACTCGACAGTAGGGGGGCTTTCTTT. Amino acids: CASSLLDSRGAFF. This sequence joins TRBV5-1 and TRBJ1-1; D is perhaps TRBD1 (6 bases). The CDR3 runs 13 residues. CDR1 and CDR2 (germline): SGHRS, YFSETQ. V was clipped by 2 bases and J by 11 bases, with 16 bases between them.

By share, this clone ranks as medium-sized. V gene TRBV5-1 combines with J gene TRBJ1-3; D not certain. Germline V gene lookup returns CDR1 SGHRS and CDR2 YFSETQ. CDR3 length: 12 residues. V was clipped by 3 bases and J by 4 bases, with 5 bases between them. CDR3 DNA sequence: TGCGCCAGCAGCTCGACAGGAAACACCATATATTTT. Its protein is CASSSTGNTIYF.

This clone has more than one count but fewer than ten. The rearrangement links TRBV7-2 to TRBJ1-2; maybe TRBD1 (6 bases). Germline V gene data show CDR1 as SGHTA and CDR2 as FQGNSA. Trimming removed 1 base from V and 4 bases from J, with 13 bases in between. The CDR3 loop spans 15 amino acids. CDR3 residues: CASSLGGAGVYGYTF. The CDR3 DNA sequence: TGTGCCAGCAGCTTAGGGGGGGCAGGGGTCTATGGCTACACCTTC.

The chain links TRBV10-3 to TRBJ1-1, with D hard to call. Germline values: CDR1 ENHRY, CDR2 SYGVKD. V gave up 4 bases and J gave up 2 bases, with 8 bases separating them. The CDR3 has 13 amino acids. The CDR3 region has the DNA TGTGCCATCAGTGGGGCACAAAACACTGAAGCTTTCTTT. This encodes CAISGAQNTEAFF.

This clone was counted only a few times. The DNA for the CDR3 is TGTGCCAGCAGTAGACAGCGCAGCTCCTACGAGCAGTACTTC. As protein: CASSRQRSSYEQYF. The chain has TRBV6-5 and TRBJ2-7; weak D call: TRBD1 (5 bases). V lost 5 bases and J 0 bases, leaving 11 bases between the germline ends. The CDR3 loop spans 14 amino acids. Germline V lookup: CDR1 MNHEY, CDR2 SVGAGI.

The chain links TRBV9 to TRBJ2-3; TRBD1 aligns across 8 bases. CDR3 length equals 15 residues. Germline lookup yields CDR1 SGDLS and CDR2 YYNGEE. The ends lost 0 bases at V and 5 bases at J; junction bases unmatched: 5. The chain's CDR3 is CASSVGTGHLDTQYF. The CDR3 DNA sequence: TGTGCCAGCAGCGTAGGGACAGGGCACTTAGATACGCAGTATTTT.

This rearrangement joins TRBV19 to TRBJ2-7; D not certain. The CDR3 consists of 13 residues. CDR1 and CDR2 from the germline V gene are LNHDA and SQIVND (reference sequence). V was pared by 5 bases and J by 2 bases, with 10 bases between. Here the CDR3 DNA reads TGTGCCAGTAGTTTCGACATCGCCTACGAGCAGTACTTC. As protein: CASSFDIAYEQYF. Complete variable domain (other parts from reference TRBV19 and TRBJ2-7): DGGITQSPKYLFRKEGQNVTLSCEQNLNHDAMYWYRQDPGQGLRLIYYSQIVNDFQKGDIAEGYSVSREKKESFPLTVTSAQKNPTAFYLCASSFDIAYEQYFGPGTRLTVT.

The genes are TRBV2 and TRBJ2-1; D is perhaps TRBD1 or TRBD2 (6 bases each). Germline lookup yields CDR1 SNHLY and CDR2 FYNNEI. The CDR3 is made up of 15 amino acids. V lost 3 bases and J lost 3, with 12 bases in between. This CDR3 reads CASSDDGGGYNEQFF. CDR3 nucleotides: TGTGCCAGCAGTGATGACGGGGGCGGCTACAATGAGCAGTTCTTC.

This clone was found a few times. V gene TRBV2 combines with J gene TRBJ1-5, with D maybe TRBD1 (6 bases). The V gene's germline CDR1 is SNHLY and CDR2 FYNNEI. The V and J ends lost 6 bases and 8 bases respectively, with 20 bases between them. The CDR3 contains 15 residues. CDR3 residues: CASRGGSGLKEPQHF. The CDR3 DNA is TGTGCCAGCAGGGGGGGCAGCGGTCTTAAAGAGCCCCAGCATTTT.